This T cell receptor beta chain was sequenced in a study of shared clonotypes between healthy human individuals. Clones were sequenced by immunoSEQ multiplex PCR, and TCRdb holds only the in-frame ones, with some missing. The sample includes millions of clones, approximately 92% of them seen just once. This CDR3 is 13 amino acids long. The rearrangement uses TRBV21-1 and TRBJ2-2; the table's D call, TRBD2, was not checked against the DNA. TRBV21-1 is reported as a pseudogene. This clonotype originated in a young man in good health. Sequenced material: naive CD4+ T cells sorted from blood. Subset described: CD45RA+ positively selected. CDR3 bases: TGTGCCAGCAGAAAGGGAGTCCCCGGGGAGCTGTTTTTT. It specifies CASRKGVPGELFF.